This T cell receptor beta chain stems from a study of blood T cells in healthy people across ages. Overall study: There was about one barcoded beta molecule captured by template switching per two T cells. Findings and limits, study-wide: Naive and antigen-experienced cells could not be conclusively compared, given unsorted PBMCs. Long-lived donors carried more naive CD4+ cells and greater diversity than aged donors.

Next came a second PCR, run for roughly 6 to 11 cycles, which used a sample-barcoded 5' primer along with a J-beta primer mix. Using its own MiXCR run on the 5' RACE reads, TCRdb lists one record per CDR3 protein. The sample carries approximately 1.5 million distinct CDR3 sequences, under 55% recorded once. Germline CDR1 reads SQVTM; CDR2 reads ANQGSEA. Trimming shortened V by 7 bases and J by 0 bases, and 13 bases separated the two germline ends. The CDR3 totals 14 residues. Extraction of total RNA produced a minimum of 5 micrograms from each sample. This clonotype was found many times. Its specificity is unknown.

This clonotype was obtained from a woman aged 18-29 years in good health. Sequencing was performed on blood. The rearrangement links TRBV29-1 to TRBJ2-1, with D possibly being TRBD1 (5 bases). The DNA for the CDR3 is TGCAGCGGGAACCGTCAGGGCTCCTACAATGAGCAGTTCTTC. Translation gives CSGNRQGSYNEQFF.